This paragraph reports one T cell receptor beta chain. The data were obtained in a study of blood T cell repertoires in COVID-19. V gave up 3 bases and J gave up 7 bases; unmatched junction bases: 7. Germline lookup yields CDR1 GTSNPN and CDR2 SVGIG (reference sequence). The CDR3 sequence is 14 residues long. As processed by the authors: Estimation of nucleated cell counts relied on the amplification of reference gene primers. Using immunoSEQ multiplex PCR, the repertoire was profiled, and TCRdb retains in-frame clones only, with some absent. That table is the source of V, J and clone size, and D and trimming were worked out from the DNA. Here the sample spans 100,000 to 150,000 clones, roughly nine tenths being singletons.

Sequencing was performed on peripheral blood. This receptor was obtained from a woman aged 70-85 years with COVID-19, enrolled during active disease. The chain couples TRBV30 to TRBJ1-5; 9 bases are a match to TRBD1. The CDR3 region is CAWRQGAVGQPQHF. The CDR3 nucleotides are TGTGCCTGGAGACAGGGGGCGGTTGGCCAGCCCCAGCATTTT.